What follows are 19 T cell receptor beta chains derived from one specimen sequenced in a study of response to subunit inactivated influenza vaccine. One entry per CDR3 protein results from TCRdb running MiXCR on the RT-PCR reads. The sample comprises 650,000 to 800,000 distinct CDR3 sequences, about 14% of which are singletons, and approximately 6.5% rests with the top ten. The source material was PBMCs from blood, sampled around 15 days before vaccination. The receptors stem from a man in his forties or fifties who received an inactivated influenza vaccine.

J is TRBJ1-2 and V is TRBV7-9; the D gene is possibly TRBD1 (6 bases). Per the germline V gene, CDR1 is SEHNR and CDR2 is FQNEAQ (reference sequence). Trimming shortened V by 7 bases and J by 8 bases, and 17 bases separated the two germline ends. The CDR3 runs to 13 residues. Here the CDR3 reads CASTLGGIRGYTF. CDR3 coding DNA: TGTGCCAGCACCCTAGGGGGGATACGGGGCTACACCTTC.

The rearrangement uses TRBV29-1 and TRBJ2-2; D not certain. Trimming shortened V by 5 bases and J by 4 bases, and 8 bases separated the two germline ends. CDR1 SQVTM and CDR2 ANQGSEA come from the germline V gene. This CDR3 has 12 residues. CDR3 residues: CSVIPFTGELFF. In nucleotides, the CDR3 is TGCAGCGTTATTCCGTTCACCGGGGAGCTGTTTTTT.

The chain is built from TRBV19 and TRBJ2-5; D unresolved. The CDR3 loop spans 13 amino acids. CDR1 is LNHDA and CDR2 is SQIVND in the germline V gene (reference sequence). V lost 4 bases to trimming and J lost 9 bases, with 15 bases between them. The DNA for the CDR3 is TGTGCCAGTAGTAGTAGCACCAGAGTTGCCCAGTACTTC. Its protein is CASSSSTRVAQYF.

This clonotype was recorded a few times. The V and J genes are TRBV2 and TRBJ1-3; unclear D gene. Germline CDR1 and CDR2: SNHLY and FYNNEI. The ends were cut back, 8 bases at V and 0 bases at J, with 14 bases in the middle. CDR3 length: 15 residues. The CDR3 spells CASARTAASGNTIYF. The CDR3 nucleotides read TGTGCCAGCGCACGGACGGCTGCCTCTGGAAACACCATATATTTT. The full variable domain, its missing parts supplied by reference TRBV2 and TRBJ1-3, is EPEVTQTPSHQVTQMGQEVILRCVPISNHLYFYWYRQILGQKVEFLVSFYNNEISEKSEIFDDQFSVERPDGSNFTLKIRSTKLEDSAMYFCASARTAASGNTIYFGEGSWLTVV.

The chain has TRBV19 and TRBJ2-2; no clear D gene. V was clipped by 2 bases and J by 2 bases, with 12 bases between them. Looked up from germline, CDR1 is LNHDA and CDR2 is SQIVND (reference sequence). The CDR3 sequence is 16 residues long. The CDR3 region is CASSISLRLNTGELFF. In nucleotides, the CDR3 is TGTGCCAGTAGTATATCTCTCCGTCTAAACACCGGGGAGCTGTTTTTT. Full variable domain (remainder filled in from reference TRBV19 and TRBJ2-2): DGGITQSPKYLFRKEGQNVTLSCEQNLNHDAMYWYRQDPGQGLRLIYYSQIVNDFQKGDIAEGYSVSREKKESFPLTVTSAQKNPTAFYLCASSISLRLNTGELFFGEGSRLTVL.

This clonotype was seen a few times. The V and J genes are TRBV6-2 or TRBV6-3 and TRBJ2-7, with D possibly matching TRBD1 (5 bases). CDR3 length: 14 amino acids. CDR1 is MNHEY, CDR2 SVGEGT, per germline. The germline V and J ends were trimmed by 2 bases and 3 bases, with 11 bases remaining between them. CDR3: CASSYPRVNYEQYF. CDR3 DNA: TGTGCCAGCAGTTACCCCAGGGTGAACTACGAGCAGTACTTC.

The genes are TRBV6-2 or TRBV6-3 and TRBJ1-6; D remains unclear. V dropped 8 bases and J dropped 7 bases, with 21 bases sitting between them. Germline V gene sequence: CDR1 MNHEY, CDR2 SVGEGT. The CDR3 covers 16 residues. The CDR3 DNA is TGTGCCAGCCGTCCGACCGAGGATCTCGGGAATTCACCCCTCCACTTT. This codes for CASRPTEDLGNSPLHF.

The J gene is TRBJ1-3, the V gene TRBV9; D perhaps matches TRBD1 (6 bases). The length of the CDR3 is 15 residues. V shed 3 bases and J shed 0 bases, with 10 bases lying between them. From germline, CDR1 is SGDLS and CDR2 YYNGEE. The CDR3 sequence is CASSDGQSSGNTIYF. The CDR3 DNA follows: TGTGCCAGCAGCGACGGACAGAGCTCTGGAAACACCATATATTTT.

J is TRBJ1-1 and V is TRBV12-3 or TRBV12-4; perhaps TRBD1 as D (6 bases). Trimming took off 1 base at V and 8 bases at J, with 20 bases between the two ends. The CDR3 is made up of 16 amino acids. CDR3 amino acids: CASSLVPPLTGDEAFF. CDR3 sequence (DNA): TGTGCCAGCAGTTTAGTACCTCCCTTGACAGGCGACGAAGCTTTCTTT.

There are a few counts of this clonotype. J is TRBJ2-1 and V is TRBV4-2, with 12 bases that match TRBD1. V shed 8 bases, J shed 8 bases, and the junction held 10 bases outside the gene matches. The CDR3 extends over 15 amino acids. Looked up from germline, CDR1 is LGHNA and CDR2 is YNFKEQ. The CDR3 coding sequence is TGTGCCAGCGGCGTCTCCGGGACAGGGGGCGATGAGCAGTTCTTC. Protein product: CASGVSGTGGDEQFF.

This clonotype was observed a few times. V usage is TRBV20-1 and J usage is TRBJ2-7; a weak D match, TRBD2 (5 bases). Germline lookup yields CDR1 DFQATT and CDR2 SNEGSKA (reference sequence). V shed 0 bases and J shed 2 bases, with 8 bases lying between them. The length of the CDR3 is 13 residues. Here the CDR3 DNA reads TGCAGTGCTAGAGATAGGCGGGCCTACGAGCAGTACTTC. It specifies CSARDRRAYEQYF.

This clonotype occurred a few times. The chain recombines TRBV20-1 with TRBJ2-5; D is unclear. Germline loops: CDR1 DFQATT, CDR2 SNEGSKA (reference sequence). V was shortened by 0 bases and J by 4 bases, with 12 bases between the two germline ends. The CDR3 loop spans 14 amino acids. CDR3 coding DNA: TGCAGTGCTAGAGACTTCAGCCCGCTAGAGACCCAGTACTTC. This codes for CSARDFSPLETQYF.

This chain joins TRBV4-2 and TRBJ2-5; no firm D call. CDR3 size: 17 residues. The germline V and J ends were trimmed by 0 bases and 0 bases, with 14 bases remaining between them. Germline assignment: CDR1 LGHNA and CDR2 YNFKEQ. CDR3 loop: CASSQDRKSTDQETQYF. The DNA for the CDR3 is TGTGCCAGCAGCCAAGATCGTAAGAGCACAGACCAAGAGACCCAGTACTTC.

The chain has TRBV10-3 and TRBJ2-7, with unresolved D. Trimming took 6 bases from V and 5 from J, leaving 14 bases between them. Germline V CDR1 and CDR2: ENHRY, SYGVKD. This CDR3 is built from 13 residues. CDR3 residues: CAISPPDRDEQYF. The DNA of the CDR3 is TGTGCCATCAGCCCCCCTGATAGGGACGAGCAGTACTTC.

The chain joins TRBV18 to TRBJ2-3, with 8 bases lining up with TRBD1. This CDR3 is 15 amino acids long. The V and J ends lost 3 bases and 2 bases, in that order; junction bases with no gene match: 4. Per germline, CDR1 KGHSH and CDR2 LQKENI. The CDR3 coding sequence is TGTGCCAGCTCACCCCGGACAGGGCCCACAGATACGCAGTATTTT. It translates to CASSPRTGPTDTQYF.

The chain links TRBV29-1 to TRBJ2-1; D assignment may be TRBD1 or TRBD2 (6 bases each). The CDR3 runs to 13 residues. CDR1 and CDR2 from the germline V gene are SQVTM and ANQGSEA. V dropped 4 bases and J dropped 7 bases, with 14 bases sitting between them. The CDR3 region is CSVADRGRNEQFF. The CDR3 DNA sequence: TGCAGCGTTGCGGACCGGGGGCGGAATGAGCAGTTCTTC.

This clonotype appeared many times. CDR3 sequence reads: CASESGTEAFF. The CDR3 DNA reads as TGTGCCAGCGAAAGTGGTACTGAAGCTTTCTTT. The chain is built from TRBV6-2 or TRBV6-3 and TRBJ1-1, with unresolved D. The germline gives CDR1 MNHEY, CDR2 SVGEGT. Trimming took off 8 bases at V and 5 bases at J, with 9 bases between the two ends. This CDR3 comprises 11 residues.

Ten or more counts support this clonotype. V gene TRBV4-2 combines with J gene TRBJ2-1; the D gene is possibly TRBD1 (7 bases). Trimming stripped 0 bases from V and 3 bases from J, with 15 bases between. Germline lookup yields CDR1 LGHNA and CDR2 YNFKEQ. CDR3 length: 17 amino acids. The CDR3 DNA reads TGTGCCAGCAGCCAAGAGGAGGGGGCGCGAATCTACAATGAGCAGTTCTTC. Translation gives CASSQEEGARIYNEQFF.

This clonotype was detected a few times. CDR3 amino acids: CASSLEAGNSYEQYF. CDR3 nucleotides: TGTGCCAGCAGCTTAGAGGCAGGGAACTCCTACGAGCAGTACTTC. The chain carries TRBV11-2 and TRBJ2-7; TRBD1 might be the D (5 bases). V gave up 0 bases and J gave up 0 bases, with 9 bases separating them. CDR1 is SGHAT and CDR2 is FQNNGV in the germline V gene. This CDR3 is 15 amino acids long.